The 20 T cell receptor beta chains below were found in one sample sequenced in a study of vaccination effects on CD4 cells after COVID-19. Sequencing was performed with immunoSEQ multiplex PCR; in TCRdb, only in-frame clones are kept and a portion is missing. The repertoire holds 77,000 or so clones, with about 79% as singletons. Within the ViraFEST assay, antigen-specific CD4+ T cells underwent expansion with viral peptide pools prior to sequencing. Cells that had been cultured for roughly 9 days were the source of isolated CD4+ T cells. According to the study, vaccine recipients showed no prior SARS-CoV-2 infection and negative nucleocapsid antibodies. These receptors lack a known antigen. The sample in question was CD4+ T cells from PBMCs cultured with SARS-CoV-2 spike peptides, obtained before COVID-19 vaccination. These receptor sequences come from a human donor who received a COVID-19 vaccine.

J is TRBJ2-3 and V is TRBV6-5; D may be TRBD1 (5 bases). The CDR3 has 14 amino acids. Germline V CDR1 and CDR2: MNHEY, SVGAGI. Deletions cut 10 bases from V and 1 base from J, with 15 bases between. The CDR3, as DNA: TGTGCCACCCTCACCACAGGCCGCACAGATACGCAGTATTTT. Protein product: CATLTTGRTDTQYF.

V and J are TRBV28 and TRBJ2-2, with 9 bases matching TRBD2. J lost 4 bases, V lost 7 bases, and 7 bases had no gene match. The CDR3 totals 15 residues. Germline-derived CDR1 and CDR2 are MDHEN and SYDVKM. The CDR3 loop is CASTRGGETTGELFF. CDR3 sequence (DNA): TGTGCCAGCACCCGCGGGGGGGAGACCACCGGGGAGCTGTTTTTT.

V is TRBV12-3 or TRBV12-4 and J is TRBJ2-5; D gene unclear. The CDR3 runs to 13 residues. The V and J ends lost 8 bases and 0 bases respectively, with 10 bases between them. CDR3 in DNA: TGTGCCAGCGGACCCGGGTACCAAGAGACCCAGTACTTC. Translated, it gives CASGPGYQETQYF.

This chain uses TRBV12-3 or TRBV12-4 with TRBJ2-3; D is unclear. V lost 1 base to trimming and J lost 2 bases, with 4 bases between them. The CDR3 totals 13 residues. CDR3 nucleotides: TGTGCCAGCAGTTTAGGGTACACAGATACGCAGTATTTT. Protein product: CASSLGYTDTQYF.

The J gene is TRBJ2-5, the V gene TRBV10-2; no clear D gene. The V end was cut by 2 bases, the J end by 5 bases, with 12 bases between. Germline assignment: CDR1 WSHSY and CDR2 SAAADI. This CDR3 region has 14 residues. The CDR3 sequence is CASSEPPRRETQYF. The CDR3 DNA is TGCGCCAGCAGTGAGCCGCCCCGCAGGGAGACCCAGTACTTC.

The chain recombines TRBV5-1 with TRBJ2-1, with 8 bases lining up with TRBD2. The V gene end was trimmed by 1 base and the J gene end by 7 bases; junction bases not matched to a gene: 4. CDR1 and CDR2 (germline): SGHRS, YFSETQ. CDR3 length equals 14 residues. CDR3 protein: CASSLPGGQNEQFF. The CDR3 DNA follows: TGCGCCAGCAGCTTGCCGGGGGGGCAGAATGAGCAGTTCTTC.

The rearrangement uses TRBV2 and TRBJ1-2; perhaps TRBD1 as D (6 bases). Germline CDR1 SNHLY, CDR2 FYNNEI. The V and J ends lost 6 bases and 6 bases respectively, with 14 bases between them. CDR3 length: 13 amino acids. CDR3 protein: CASRNRVGDGYTF. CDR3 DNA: TGTGCCAGCAGGAACAGGGTCGGGGATGGCTACACCTTC.

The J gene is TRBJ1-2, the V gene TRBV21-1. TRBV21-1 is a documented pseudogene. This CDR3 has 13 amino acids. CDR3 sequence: CASSGRVHYGYTF. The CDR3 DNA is TGTGCCAGCAGCGGCCGGGTCCACTATGGCTACACCTTC.

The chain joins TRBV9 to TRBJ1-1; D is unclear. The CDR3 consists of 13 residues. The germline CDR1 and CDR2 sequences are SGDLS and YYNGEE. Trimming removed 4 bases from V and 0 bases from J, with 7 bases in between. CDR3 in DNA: TGTGCCAGCAGCAGGGCGATGAACACTGAAGCTTTCTTT. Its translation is CASSRAMNTEAFF.

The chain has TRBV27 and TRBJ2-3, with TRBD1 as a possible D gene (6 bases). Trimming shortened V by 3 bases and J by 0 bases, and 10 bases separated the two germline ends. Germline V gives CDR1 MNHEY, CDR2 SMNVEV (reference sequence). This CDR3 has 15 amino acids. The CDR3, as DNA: TGTGCCAGCAGTTTCACGCAGGGGAGCACAGATACGCAGTATTTT. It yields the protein CASSFTQGSTDTQYF.

The CDR3: CASSLAGYEQYV. CDR3 nucleotides: TGTGCCAGCAGTTTGGCGGGGTACGAGCAGTACGTC. The chain uses TRBV28 and TRBJ2-7; D possibly corresponds to TRBD2 (6 bases). V was cut by 3 bases and J by 4 bases, with 7 bases left in between. The germline V gene has CDR1 MDHEN and CDR2 SYDVKM. This CDR3 has 12 residues.

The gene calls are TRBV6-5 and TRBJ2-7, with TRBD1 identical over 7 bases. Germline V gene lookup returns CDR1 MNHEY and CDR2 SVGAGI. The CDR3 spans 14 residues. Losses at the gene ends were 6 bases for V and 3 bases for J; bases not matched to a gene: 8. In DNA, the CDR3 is TGTGCCAGCAGATCGACAGGGAGCCTCTACGAGCAGTACGTC. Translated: CASRSTGSLYEQYV.

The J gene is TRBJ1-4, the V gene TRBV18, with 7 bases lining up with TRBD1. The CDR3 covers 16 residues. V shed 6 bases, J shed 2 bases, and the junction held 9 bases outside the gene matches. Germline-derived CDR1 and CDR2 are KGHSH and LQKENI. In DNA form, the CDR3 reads TGTGCCAGCTCGCAGACACCGGGACAGACTAATGAAAAACTGTTTTTT. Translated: CASSQTPGQTNEKLFF.

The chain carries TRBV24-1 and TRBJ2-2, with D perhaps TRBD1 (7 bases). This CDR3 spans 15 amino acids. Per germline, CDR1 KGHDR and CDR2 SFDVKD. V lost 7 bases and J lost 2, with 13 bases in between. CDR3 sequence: CATREGTANTGELFF. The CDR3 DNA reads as TGTGCCACCAGGGAGGGGACAGCTAACACCGGGGAGCTGTTTTTT.

The CDR3 region is CASTVGPKETQYF. The CDR3 bases are TGTGCCAGCACCGTGGGACCCAAAGAGACCCAGTACTTC. The chain recombines TRBV5-6 with TRBJ2-5; TRBD1 or TRBD2 may be the D gene (5 bases each). The V gene's germline CDR1 is SGHDT and CDR2 YYEEEE. This CDR3 is built from 13 residues. V lost 6 bases and J lost 3, with 12 bases in between.

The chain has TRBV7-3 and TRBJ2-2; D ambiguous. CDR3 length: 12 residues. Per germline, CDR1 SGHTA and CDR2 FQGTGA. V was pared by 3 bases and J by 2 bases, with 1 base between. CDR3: CASSFNTGELFF. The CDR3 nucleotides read TGTGCCAGCAGCTTCAACACCGGGGAGCTGTTTTTT.

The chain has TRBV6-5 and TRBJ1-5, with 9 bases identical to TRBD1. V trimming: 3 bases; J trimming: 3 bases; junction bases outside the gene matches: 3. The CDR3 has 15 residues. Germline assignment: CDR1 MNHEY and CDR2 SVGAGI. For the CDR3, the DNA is TGTGCCAGCAGTTATACAGGGGGCCTCAATCAGCCCCAGCATTTT. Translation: CASSYTGGLNQPQHF.

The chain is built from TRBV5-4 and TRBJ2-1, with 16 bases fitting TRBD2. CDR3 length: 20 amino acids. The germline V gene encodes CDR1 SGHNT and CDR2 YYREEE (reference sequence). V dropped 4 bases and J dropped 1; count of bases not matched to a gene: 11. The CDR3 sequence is CASSPGGGTSGGASYNEQFF. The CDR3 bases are TGTGCCAGCAGCCCCGGAGGCGGGACTAGCGGGGGGGCGTCCTACAATGAGCAGTTCTTC.

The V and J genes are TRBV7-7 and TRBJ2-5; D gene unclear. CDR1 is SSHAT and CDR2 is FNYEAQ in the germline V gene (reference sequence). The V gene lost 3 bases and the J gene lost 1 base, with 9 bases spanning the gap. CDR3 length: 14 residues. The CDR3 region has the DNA TGTGCCAGCAGCTTGTTGGGCAGCCAAGAGACCCAGTACTTC. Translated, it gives CASSLLGSQETQYF.

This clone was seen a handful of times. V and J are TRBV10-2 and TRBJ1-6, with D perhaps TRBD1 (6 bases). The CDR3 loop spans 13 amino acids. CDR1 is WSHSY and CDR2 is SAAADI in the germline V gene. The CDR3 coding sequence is TGCACAGTGTCCAGGGGAAGAAATTCACCCCTCCACTTT. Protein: CTVSRGRNSPLHF.